One and the same sample provided the 32 T cell receptor beta chains below, sequenced in a study of T cell repertoires in cytomegalovirus infection. For these TCRs, the target antigens are not known. TCRdb reprocessed the reads via MiXCR and lists one record per CDR3 protein. The top ten hold around a sixth of the sample, which has hundreds of thousands of distinct CDR3 sequences, around a third seen once. This specimen consisted of cultured PBMCs, obtained from culture after CMV antigen stimulation. These receptors came from a human donor in good health (CMV status not recorded). Some clones in this sample may be carry-over from other donors' samples.

The gene calls are TRBV2 and TRBJ2-3, with 8 nucleotides matching TRBD2. The CDR3 is 14 amino acids. J gave up 6 bases and V 4 bases, and 6 bases lay outside the gene matches. Per germline, CDR1 SNHLY and CDR2 FYNNEI. The CDR3 sequence: CASSAGRGVDTQYF. CDR3 DNA: TGTGCCAGCAGTGCCGGGAGGGGGGTTGATACGCAGTATTTT.

The rearrangement uses TRBV12-3 or TRBV12-4 and TRBJ2-1; 14 positions agree with TRBD2. The V segment lost 5 bases and the J segment 1 base; nucleotides outside the gene matches: 7. The CDR3 consists of 18 residues. CDR3 nucleotides: TGTGCCAGCAGTGGACTAGCGGGAGGCCCTGCTTCCTACAATGAGCAGTTCTTC. Its translation is CASSGLAGGPASYNEQFF.

This clonotype was seen a few times. This sequence joins TRBV28 and TRBJ2-7; 7 bases align to TRBD1. The germline gives CDR1 MDHEN, CDR2 SYDVKM. With V trimmed by 6 bases and J by 2 bases, 10 bases remained unmatched. The CDR3 has 15 residues. The CDR3 DNA follows: TGTGCCAGCAGCTGGGGAGACAGGGCGACCTACGAGCAGTACTTC. This encodes CASSWGDRATYEQYF.

This clonotype has more than one count but fewer than ten. The rearrangement uses TRBV6-6 and TRBJ2-3; TRBD2 agrees at 11 bases. Per the germline V gene, CDR1 is MNHNY and CDR2 is SVGAGI (reference sequence). The CDR3 totals 15 residues. Trimming took 2 bases from V and 13 from J; bases not matched to a gene: 11. The DNA for the CDR3 is TGTGCCAGCAGTTACCTGGCTAGCGGGAGGAGAGGGGAGTATTTT. Amino acid sequence: CASSYLASGRRGEYF.

This clonotype was found many times. This rearrangement joins TRBV7-8 to TRBJ2-6; D call uncertain. This CDR3 has 16 amino acids. CDR1 is SGHVS and CDR2 is FQNEAQ in the germline V gene. The germline V and J ends were trimmed by 1 base and 2 bases, with 9 bases remaining between them. The CDR3 reads CASSLVMQAGANVLTF. In DNA, the CDR3 is TGTGCCAGCAGCTTAGTTATGCAGGCTGGGGCCAACGTCCTGACTTTC.

This chain connects TRBV12-3 or TRBV12-4 to TRBJ2-5; perhaps TRBD1 as D (5 bases). The CDR3 contains 13 residues. V shed 5 bases and J shed 2 bases, with 9 bases lying between them. The DNA of the CDR3 is TGTGCCAGCAGTCCACAGGCTCAAGAGACCCAGTACTTC. It codes for CASSPQAQETQYF.

In this sample, this clonotype turned up a few times. The chain carries TRBV7-2 and TRBJ2-3, with D unresolved. The CDR3 loop spans 15 amino acids. CDR1 is SGHTA, CDR2 FQGNSA, per germline. The ends were cut back, 5 bases at V and 0 bases at J, with 12 bases in the middle. The CDR3 DNA reads TGTGCCAGCAGCCCGCGACAAACTAGCACAGATACGCAGTATTTT. Translating gives CASSPRQTSTDTQYF.

This clonotype was seen only a few times. This rearrangement joins TRBV11-2 to TRBJ1-2; 7 nucleotides match TRBD1. Trimming took 3 bases from V and 7 from J; bases not matched to a gene: 8. CDR3 length: 14 residues. The V gene's germline CDR1 is SGHAT and CDR2 FQNNGV. The DNA of the CDR3 is TGTGCCAGCAGCTTCGACAGGGCCGGCAGTGGCTACACCTTC. Its protein product is CASSFDRAGSGYTF.

The chain is built from TRBV9 and TRBJ2-3, with 7 bases fitting TRBD1. CDR3 length equals 15 residues. Trimming at V came to 4 bases and at J to 4 bases, leaving 9 bases not matched to a gene. Germline CDR1 SGDLS, CDR2 YYNGEE. DNA for the CDR3: TGTGCCAGCAGCTCAATGACAGGGATGGCAGATACGCAGTATTTT. It encodes CASSSMTGMADTQYF. Full variable domain (remainder filled in from reference TRBV9 and TRBJ2-3): DSGVTQTPKHLITATGQRVTLRCSPRSGDLSVYWYQQSLDQGLQFLIQYYNGEERAKGNILERFSAQQFPDLHSELNLSSLELGDSALYFCASSSMTGMADTQYFGPGTRLTVL.

This clonotype turned up a few times. V usage is TRBV20-1 and J usage is TRBJ2-1; TRBD2 aligns across 13 bases. Germline V lookup: CDR1 DFQATT, CDR2 SNEGSKA (reference sequence). This CDR3 is 17 amino acids long. The trim removed 6 bases at V and 0 bases at J, leaving 8 bases unmatched. The CDR3 region has the DNA TGCAGTGCAAAGACTAGCGGGAGGCTACTCTCCTACAATGAGCAGTTCTTC. Encoded protein: CSAKTSGRLLSYNEQFF.

This clonotype occurred a few times. V is TRBV7-2 and J is TRBJ2-5; no firm D call. Trimming took off 3 bases at V and 3 bases at J, with 11 bases between the two ends. Germline V gene lookup returns CDR1 SGHTA and CDR2 FQGNSA. The CDR3 totals 14 residues. This CDR3 is CASSLTLSEETQYF. CDR3 coding DNA: TGTGCCAGCAGCTTGACTCTTTCCGAAGAGACCCAGTACTTC.

This chain uses TRBV20-1 with TRBJ2-3; 10 bases map to TRBD2. In germline, CDR1 is DFQATT, CDR2 SNEGSKA (reference sequence). The CDR3 runs to 13 residues. The J segment lost 6 bases and the V segment lost 5 bases, leaving 5 bases of the junction unmatched. The CDR3 is CSASSGSSDTQYF. CDR3 coding DNA: TGCAGTGCTTCTAGCGGGAGTTCTGATACGCAGTATTTT.

The chain links TRBV7-2 to TRBJ2-7; D might be TRBD1 (6 bases). The CDR3 consists of 14 residues. Trimming took off 3 bases at V and 5 bases at J, with 14 bases between the two ends. Germline loops: CDR1 SGHTA, CDR2 FQGNSA. The CDR3 DNA is TGTGCCAGCAGCTTGGAGGCAGGGGCCCACGAGCAGTACGTC. Protein: CASSLEAGAHEQYV.

The chain uses TRBV6-2 or TRBV6-3 and TRBJ2-7, with D maybe TRBD1 (5 bases). Germline CDR1 reads MNHEY; CDR2 reads SVGEGT. The V end lost 6 bases, the J end lost 6 bases, and 9 bases lay between the germline ends. This CDR3 contains 11 residues. DNA of the CDR3: TGTGCCAGCAGACAGGCTCGCGAGCAGTACTTC. This translates into CASRQAREQYF.

This clonotype has just a few counts. The chain carries TRBV6-1 and TRBJ1-5; D might be TRBD1 (5 bases). V was clipped by 7 bases and J by 7 bases, with 14 bases between them. Germline V gene data show CDR1 as MNHNS and CDR2 as SASEGT. There are 13 residues in the CDR3. The CDR3 DNA reads TGTGCCAGCAAAGCAGGGTTCGGGCAGCCCCAGCATTTT. This codes for CASKAGFGQPQHF.

V is TRBV10-3 and J is TRBJ1-1, with D possibly being TRBD1 (5 bases). The germline V gene encodes CDR1 ENHRY and CDR2 SYGVKD. The CDR3 loop spans 13 amino acids. V shed 0 bases and J shed 8 bases, with 10 bases lying between them. Here the CDR3 reads CAISESSGGEAFF. As DNA, the CDR3 is TGTGCCATCAGTGAGTCGAGTGGGGGAGAAGCTTTCTTT.

This clonotype was seen a handful of times. V is TRBV7-8 and J is TRBJ2-7, with D unclear. The CDR3 loop spans 14 amino acids. Trimming cost V 1 base and J 5 bases, with 12 bases left between them. The germline V gene encodes CDR1 SGHVS and CDR2 FQNEAQ. For the CDR3, the DNA is TGTGCCAGCAGCTTAGGATTGGGGAAGAACGAGCAGTACTTC. Its protein product is CASSLGLGKNEQYF.

The chain carries TRBV7-2 and TRBJ2-3; D possibly corresponds to TRBD2 (6 bases). Trimming left V 4 bases short and J 0 bases short, with 14 bases between. In germline, CDR1 is SGHTA, CDR2 FQGNSA. The CDR3 consists of 16 residues. DNA of the CDR3: TGTGCCAGCAGCTCCCTAGCGAGAACGAGCACAGATACGCAGTATTTT. The encoded protein is CASSSLARTSTDTQYF.

This clonotype was seen a few times. This chain joins TRBV28 and TRBJ1-2, with 10 positions matching TRBD1. Trimming at V came to 6 bases and at J to 6 bases, leaving 13 bases not matched to a gene. The CDR3 consists of 16 residues. The germline gives CDR1 MDHEN, CDR2 SYDVKM. CDR3 coding DNA: TGTGCCAGCAGCAGTTTTACGACAGGGGGCGCAGATGGCTACACCTTC. It encodes CASSSFTTGGADGYTF.

The V gene is TRBV11-1, the J gene TRBJ1-2, with D perhaps TRBD1 (5 bases). The CDR3 consists of 14 residues. The germline CDR1 and CDR2 sequences are SGHAT and FQDESV (reference sequence). Trimming stripped 5 bases from V and 2 bases from J, with 12 bases between. Written as DNA, the CDR3 is TGTGCCAGCAGCCAACGGGACGGAAACTATGGCTACACCTTC. Its protein is CASSQRDGNYGYTF.

The rearrangement links TRBV6-1 to TRBJ2-3, with D perhaps TRBD1 or TRBD2 (6 bases each). The CDR3 runs 16 residues. Between the trimmed V and J ends, which lost 6 bases and 7 bases, there was a span of 23 bases. CDR1 is MNHNS and CDR2 is SASEGT in the germline V gene. CDR3 nucleotide sequence: TGTGCCAGCAGAGACAGGACTATCGGGAAATCCTATACGCAGTATTTT. This encodes CASRDRTIGKSYTQYF.

This chain's CDR3 is CASRVGGLEKLFF. CDR3 coding DNA: TGTGCCAGTCGTGTGGGAGGGCTGGAAAAACTGTTTTTT. V and J are TRBV12-3 or TRBV12-4 and TRBJ1-4; D is ambiguous. The CDR3 length is 13 residues. V was shortened by 9 bases and J by 8 bases, with 16 bases between the two germline ends.

This clonotype was counted a few times. The chain couples TRBV7-8 to TRBJ2-1; 15 bases are shared with TRBD2. Trimming cost V 1 base and J 4 bases; bases outside gene matches: 17. The CDR3 sequence is 22 residues long. The germline V gene encodes CDR1 SGHVS and CDR2 FQNEAQ. CDR3 sequence: CASSLDALGLAGGPEGYNEQFF. DNA for the CDR3: TGTGCCAGCAGCTTAGACGCACTGGGACTAGCGGGAGGCCCGGAGGGATACAATGAGCAGTTCTTC.

This clonotype was counted a few times. J is TRBJ1-1 and V is TRBV12-3 or TRBV12-4; D gene uncertain. This CDR3 is built from 13 residues. Trimming cost V 5 bases and J 6 bases, with 13 bases left between them. CDR3 loop: CASSLQNLPEAFF. The CDR3 DNA sequence: TGTGCCAGCAGTCTTCAAAATCTTCCTGAAGCTTTCTTT.

This clonotype was counted many times. CDR3 region: CASSSRGPGEKLFF. The CDR3, as DNA: TGTGCCAGCAGCTCTCGCGGGCCTGGTGAAAAACTGTTTTTT. This chain links TRBV7-2 with TRBJ1-4; D gene unclear. There are 14 residues in the CDR3. From germline, CDR1 is SGHTA and CDR2 FQGNSA. The V end was cut by 4 bases, the J end by 7 bases, with 13 bases between.

This clonotype was detected ten times or more. This chain links TRBV7-8 with TRBJ2-2; 10 bases align to TRBD1. Losses at the gene ends were 4 bases for V and 0 bases for J; bases not matched to a gene: 2. The CDR3 sequence is 16 residues long. CDR1 is SGHVS and CDR2 is FQNEAQ in the germline V gene. CDR3 coding DNA: TGTGCCAGCAGCTACGGACAGGGGGCGAACACCGGGGAGCTGTTTTTT. Encoded protein: CASSYGQGANTGELFF. Based on the CDR3 plus reference TRBV7-8 and TRBJ2-2, the full variable domain is GAGVSQSPRYKVAKRGQDVALRCDPISGHVSLFWYQQALGQGPEFLTYFQNEAQLDKSGLPSDRFFAERPEGSVSTLKIQRTQQEDSAVYLCASSYGQGANTGELFFGEGSRLTVL.

This clonotype has a handful of counts. The V call is TRBV6-2 or TRBV6-3, the J call TRBJ2-5; no firm D call. There are 14 residues in the CDR3. The V gene lost 0 bases and the J gene lost 4 bases, with 9 bases spanning the gap. The germline CDR1 and CDR2 sequences are MNHEY and SVGEGT. The DNA for the CDR3 is TGTGCCAGCAGTTACTCCGGGCTCGGAGAGACCCAGTACTTC. Protein sequence: CASSYSGLGETQYF.

This clonotype was detected only once. The V and J genes are TRBV9 and TRBJ1-6; D might be TRBD1 (6 bases). With 3 bases removed from V and 6 bases from J, the gap between germline ends came to 10 bases. This CDR3 has 14 residues. The germline gives CDR1 SGDLS, CDR2 YYNGEE. In nucleotides, the CDR3 is TGTGCCAGCAGCGCAACAGGGTTTAATTCACCCCTCCACTTT. Amino acids: CASSATGFNSPLHF.

At least ten counts were recorded for this clonotype. The CDR3, as DNA: TGTGCCAGCAGTTACGTAGCGGGACCCACAGATACGCAGTATTTT. Its protein product is CASSYVAGPTDTQYF. The V and J genes are TRBV6-2 or TRBV6-3 and TRBJ2-3, with 8 bases identical to TRBD2. Germline CDR1 MNHEY, CDR2 SVGEGT. The CDR3 has 15 amino acids. J lost 2 bases, V lost 2 bases, and 3 bases had no gene match.

The chain employs TRBV12-3 or TRBV12-4 and TRBJ2-5; 11 nucleotides match TRBD2. The junction had 11 bases not matched to a gene; V was cut back by 5 bases and J by 3 bases. The CDR3 runs to 17 residues. This CDR3 is CASSPYYSGRAEETQYF. The CDR3 DNA reads TGTGCCAGCAGTCCCTACTATAGCGGGAGGGCCGAAGAGACCCAGTACTTC.

V is TRBV11-2 and J is TRBJ2-3; 7 nucleotides align to TRBD2. V shed 5 bases, J shed 4 bases, and the junction held 9 bases outside the gene matches. The CDR3 sequence is 15 residues long. Germline V gives CDR1 SGHAT, CDR2 FQNNGV. DNA of the CDR3: TGTGCCAGCAGCGTCGCTCCGGGGAGGGCAGATACGCAGTATTTT. Translation: CASSVAPGRADTQYF.

The chain is built from TRBV7-9 and TRBJ2-6, with D possibly TRBD1 on 5 matching bases. Looked up from germline, CDR1 is SEHNR and CDR2 is FQNEAQ (reference sequence). The CDR3 consists of 17 residues. V dropped 2 bases and J dropped 0 bases, with 11 bases sitting between them. The CDR3 protein is CASSLRGVGSGANVLTF. CDR3 DNA: TGTGCCAGCAGCTTAAGGGGTGTCGGCTCTGGGGCCAACGTCCTGACTTTC.